This is a list of T cell receptor beta chains from one sample in a study of blood T cell repertoires in COVID-19. The repertoire was sequenced with immunoSEQ multiplex PCR; TCRdb's copy has only in-frame clones and lacks some. This sample has more than 300,000 clones; 80% to 90% occur once, and the top ten carry approximately 1.9%. Sequenced sample: PBMCs or T cells enriched from blood (not recorded which). All receptors come from a man aged 40-55 years in a cohort exposed to, infected with or recovered from COVID-19 (not recorded which). CDR3s include the opening cysteine and the closing phenylalanine or tryptophan. A D gene is named only where the DNA matches it firmly. Size is omitted from some rows. Given values are once, few, many or a class for expanded clones.

J: TRBJ2-6; D: -; size: -; V: TRBV27; DNA: TGTGCCAGCACCGAGGAGAGCTGGGAGGAGGGCTCTGGGGCCAACGTCCTGACTTTC; CDR3: CASTEESWEEGSGANVLTF
J: TRBJ2-1; D: TRBD1; size: -; V: TRBV28; DNA: TGTGCCAGCAGTTTTGCCGGGACAGGGGTTAATGAGCAGTTCTTC; CDR3: CASSFAGTGVNEQFF
J: TRBJ2-2; D: TRBD1; size: -; V: TRBV27; DNA: TGTGCCAGCACCCGAACAGGGGGCCGGAGCACCGGGGAGCTGTTTTTT; CDR3: CASTRTGGRSTGELFF
J: TRBJ1-1; D: TRBD1; size: -; V: TRBV7-9; DNA: TGTGCCAGCAGCTCGTTAACCGGGACAGGCTCTATTTTT; CDR3: CASSSLTGTGSIF
J: TRBJ2-5; D: -; size: -; V: TRBV10-1; DNA: TGCGCCAGCAGCCACGCGGGAGAGACCCAGTACTTC; CDR3: CASSHAGETQYF
J: TRBJ1-2; D: -; size: few; V: TRBV5-1; DNA: TGCGCCAGCAGCTTGGACACCTATGGCTACACCTTC; CDR3: CASSLDTYGYTF
J: TRBJ2-4; D: -; size: -; V: TRBV6-5; DNA: TGTGCCAGCAGTTCGCGTATCGAAAACATTCAGTACTTC; CDR3: CASSSRIENIQYF
J: TRBJ2-5; D: -; size: once; V: TRBV5-5; DNA: TGTGCCAGCAGCTTGAACAGTCAAGAGACCCAGTACTTC; CDR3: CASSLNSQETQYF
J: TRBJ2-1; D: TRBD2; size: -; V: TRBV3-1/TRBV3-2; DNA: TGTGCCAGCAGCCAAGTTGCGGGAGTGTACAATGAGCAGTTCTTC; CDR3: CASSQVAGVYNEQFF
J: TRBJ2-5; D: TRBD2; size: -; V: TRBV27; DNA: TGTGCCACCAAAGCGGGAACGTGGCAAGAGACCCAGTACTTC; CDR3: CATKAGTWQETQYF
J: TRBJ2-5; D: TRBD1; size: -; V: TRBV18; DNA: TGTGCCAGCTCAGGCGGGACAGGGCAAGAGACCCAGTACTTC; CDR3: CASSGGTGQETQYF
J: TRBJ2-5; D: TRBD1; size: -; V: TRBV2; DNA: TGTGCCAGCAGTGAAGAGTGGGACAGGGGAGAGACCCAGTACTTC; CDR3: CASSEEWDRGETQYF
J: TRBJ1-3; D: -; size: -; V: TRBV5-8; DNA: TGTGCCAGCAGCTTTCAGGACATCTCTGGAAACACCATATATTTT; CDR3: CASSFQDISGNTIYF
J: TRBJ1-6; D: -; size: -; V: TRBV6-5; DNA: TGTGCCAGCAGTTACCAAGGGAGCTCCTATAATTCACCCCTCCACTTT; CDR3: CASSYQGSSYNSPLHF
J: TRBJ2-2; D: TRBD2; size: -; V: TRBV5-1; DNA: TGCGCCAGCAGCCCCGGGACCGGGGGGGACGGGGAGCTGTTTTTT; CDR3: CASSPGTGGDGELFF
J: TRBJ2-5; D: -; size: -; V: TRBV19; DNA: TGTGCCAGTAGTCCCATCCAGGGTTCGGTGGAGACCCAGTACTTC; CDR3: CASSPIQGSVETQYF
J: TRBJ1-6; D: -; size: -; V: TRBV5-4; DNA: TGTGCCAGCAGTTACGGACAGAGCTCCTATAATTCACCCCTCCACTTT; CDR3: CASSYGQSSYNSPLHF
J: TRBJ2-4; D: -; size: -; V: TRBV10-1; DNA: TGCGCCAGCAGTGAAGGACTTCTAGCCAAAAACATTCAGTACTTC; CDR3: CASSEGLLAKNIQYF
J: TRBJ2-5; D: -; size: -; V: TRBV18; DNA: TGTGCCAGCTCACCGCTACCCGCAGAGACCCAGTACTTC; CDR3: CASSPLPAETQYF
J: TRBJ2-3; D: -; size: -; V: TRBV2; DNA: TGTGCCAGCAGTGAACTCGTTAGAAGCGCAGATACGCAGTATTTT; CDR3: CASSELVRSADTQYF
J: TRBJ2-1; D: TRBD1; size: -; V: TRBV5-1; DNA: TGCGCCAGCAGCTTGCGGGGACAGGGGAGCAATGAGCAGTTCTTC; CDR3: CASSLRGQGSNEQFF
J: TRBJ2-1; D: -; size: -; V: TRBV9; DNA: TGTGCCAGCAGCGTATACGGGGATGAGCAGTTCTTC; CDR3: CASSVYGDEQFF
J: TRBJ1-2; D: -; size: -; V: TRBV5-5; DNA: TGTGCCAGCAGCCGCCAACATACCGAGGACGCCTTCAGGGGCTATGGCTACACCTTC; CDR3: CASSRQHTEDAFRGYGYTF
J: TRBJ1-2; D: -; size: -; V: TRBV6-6; DNA: TGTGCCAGCAGTCCGCCGACAGGTTATGGCTACACCTTC; CDR3: CASSPPTGYGYTF
J: TRBJ2-2; D: -; size: -; V: TRBV25-1; DNA: TGTGCCAGCGGAACTGGGGGCCTGAATGTCGGGGAGCTGTTTTTT; CDR3: CASGTGGLNVGELFF
J: TRBJ1-2; D: -; size: few; V: TRBV7-8; DNA: TGTGCCAGCAGCTTAGACAGATCCAACTATGGCTACACCTTC; CDR3: CASSLDRSNYGYTF